What follows is one TCR beta chain and its context. Grouping used clinical history reported by participants in a survey and questionnaire. All recovered Cohort 3 donors got two negative PCRs, got clearance, or saw symptom resolution. This entry comes from a study of blood T cell repertoires in COVID-19. Study-level information: Sites in the United States, Italy and Spain provided acute and convalescent COVID-19 samples. Sample material is recorded as cDNA or gDNA derived from T cells, B-cell-depleted T cells, or PBMCs.

TCRdb's copy holds only in-frame clones and misses some; the assay was immunoSEQ multiplex PCR. The sample lists about 380,000 clones; 70% to 90% were seen once. The CDR3 spans 17 residues. Germline CDR1 and CDR2: MNHEY and SMNVEV (reference sequence). Trimming pared 5 bases from V and 6 bases from J, leaving 25 bases between. The receptor comes from a woman younger than 30 who had recovered from COVID-19. This chain joins TRBV27 and TRBJ1-1; D might be TRBD1 (5 bases). The sequenced material came from PBMCs or T cells enriched from blood (not recorded which). The CDR3 DNA reads TGTGCCAGCAGTGAGCCGACAATTGCAGGGCGGAATCCTGAAGCTTTCTTT. Encoded protein: CASSEPTIAGRNPEAFF.